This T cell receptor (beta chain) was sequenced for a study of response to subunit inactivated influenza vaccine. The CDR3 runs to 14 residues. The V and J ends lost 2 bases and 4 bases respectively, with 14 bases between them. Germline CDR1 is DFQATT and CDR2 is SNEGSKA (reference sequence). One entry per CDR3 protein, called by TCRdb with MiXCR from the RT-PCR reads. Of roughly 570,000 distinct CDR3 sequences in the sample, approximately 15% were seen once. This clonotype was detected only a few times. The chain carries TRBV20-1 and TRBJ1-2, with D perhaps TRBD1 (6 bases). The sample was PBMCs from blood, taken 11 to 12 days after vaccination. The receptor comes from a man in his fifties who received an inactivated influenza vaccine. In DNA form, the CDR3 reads TGCAGTGCTAGAATAGGTGGGGGCAGCTATGGCTACACCTTC. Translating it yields CSARIGGGSYGYTF.